The T cell receptor (beta chain) under discussion was sequenced for a study of T cells in localized non-small cell lung cancer. In regard to this clone: What it binds is not known.

The V and J ends lost 6 bases and 4 bases respectively, with 21 bases between them. Germline V gene sequence: CDR1 KGHSH, CDR2 LQKENI. This CDR3 has 16 amino acids. Findings of the study overall: In adjacent lung, a median roughly 60 of the top 100 tumor clones were found.

The data were produced by immunoSEQ multiplex PCR, yet TCRdb's version contains in-frame clones alone and is incomplete. The data contain some 15,000 clones, 90% of them singletons. The input for sequencing was peripheral blood mononuclear cells, taken before any cancer treatment. This chain connects TRBV18 to TRBJ2-5; a weak D match, TRBD2 (5 bases). The TCR comes from a woman aged 40-75 years with stage III lung adenocarcinoma. The CDR3, as DNA: TGTGCCAGCTCCCCCGAGGCGCTGTCCGGGGTAGAGACCCAGTACTTC. As protein: CASSPEALSGVETQYF.